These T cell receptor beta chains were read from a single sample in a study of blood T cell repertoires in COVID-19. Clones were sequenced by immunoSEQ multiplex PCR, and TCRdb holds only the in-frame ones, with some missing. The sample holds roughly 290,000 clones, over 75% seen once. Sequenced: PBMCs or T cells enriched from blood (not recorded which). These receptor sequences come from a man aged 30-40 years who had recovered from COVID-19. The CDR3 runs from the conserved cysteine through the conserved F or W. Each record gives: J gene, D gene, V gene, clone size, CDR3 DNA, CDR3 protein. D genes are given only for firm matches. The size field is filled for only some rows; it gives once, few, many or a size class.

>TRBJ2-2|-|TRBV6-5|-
TGTGCCAGCAGCCGGGACTTCGGAGGCACCGGGGAGCTGTTTTTT
CASSRDFGGTGELFF
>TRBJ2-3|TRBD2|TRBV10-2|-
TGCGCCAGCAGTGGAAATCCCGGGACTAGCGGGCCCCAAGGAAGCACAGATACGCAGTATTTT
CASSGNPGTSGPQGSTDTQYF
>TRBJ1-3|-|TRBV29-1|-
TGCAGCGTTGCAACACCTGGAAACACCATATATTTT
CSVATPGNTIYF
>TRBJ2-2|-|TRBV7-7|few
TGTGCTAGCAGCTTAAGGGGGGGGCTCGCGAACACCGGGGAGCTGTTTTTT
CASSLRGGLANTGELFF
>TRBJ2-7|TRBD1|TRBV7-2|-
TGTGCCAGCAGCTACCTCGGGACAGGGGGCTACGAGCAGTACTTC
CASSYLGTGGYEQYF
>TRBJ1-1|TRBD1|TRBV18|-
TGTGCCAGCTCACCACCGGGACAGGGCTTTAACACTGAAGCTTTCTTT
CASSPPGQGFNTEAFF
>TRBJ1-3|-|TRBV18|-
TGTGCCAGCTCACCACAAGCAGGGTCTGGAAACACCATATATTTT
CASSPQAGSGNTIYF
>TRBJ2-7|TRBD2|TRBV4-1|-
TGCGCCAGCAGCCAAGGGGAGGGGCTCGGCTACGAGCAGTACTTC
CASSQGEGLGYEQYF
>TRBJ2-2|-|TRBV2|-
TGTGCCAGCAGTGTACAGGGTGCCGGGGAGCTGTTTTTT
CASSVQGAGELFF
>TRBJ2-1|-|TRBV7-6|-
TGTGCCAGCAGCCCCCGGACAGCCATTTACAATGAGCAGTTCTTC
CASSPRTAIYNEQFF
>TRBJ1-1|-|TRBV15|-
TGTGCCACCAGCAACTACAAGACCGTCGGCACTGAAGCTTTCTTT
CATSNYKTVGTEAFF
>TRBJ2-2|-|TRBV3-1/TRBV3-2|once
TGTGCCAGCAGCCAGGGACTCCCGGGGACCGGGGAGCTGTTTTTT
CASSQGLPGTGELFF
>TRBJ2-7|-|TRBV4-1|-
TGCGCCAGCAGCCAAGAGATTCCACAGGGATACGAGCAGTACTTC
CASSQEIPQGYEQYF
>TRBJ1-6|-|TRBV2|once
TGTGCCAGCAGTGACCCAGGGTCTAGTTCCTATAATTCACCCCTCCACTTT
CASSDPGSSSYNSPLHF
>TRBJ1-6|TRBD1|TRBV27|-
TGTGCCAGCAGTTTTCGCAGGGGGCGGGGATCACCCCTCCACTTT
CASSFRRGRGSPLHF
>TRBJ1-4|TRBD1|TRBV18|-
TGTGCCAGCTCGGCCGACAGGGGGCGAACAACTAATGAAAAACTGTTTTTT
CASSADRGRTTNEKLFF
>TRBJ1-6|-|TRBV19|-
TGTGCCAGCCGACACTGGGATTCACCCCTCCACTTT
CASRHWDSPLHF
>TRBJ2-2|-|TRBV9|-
TGTGCCAGCAGCCCTAGCGTCCCCGTGCGGGTGTATACCGGGGAGCTGTTTTTT
CASSPSVPVRVYTGELFF
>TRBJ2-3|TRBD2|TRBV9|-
TGTGCCAGCAGCGTTCTAGCGGAGGCAGATACGCAGTATTTT
CASSVLAEADTQYF
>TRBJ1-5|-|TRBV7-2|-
TGTGCCAGCAGCCCCGGGAGCAATCAGCCCCAGCATTTT
CASSPGSNQPQHF
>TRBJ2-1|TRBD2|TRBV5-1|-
TGCGCCACCCGGAGGAGCGGGGACTACAATGAGCAGTTCTTC
CATRRSGDYNEQFF
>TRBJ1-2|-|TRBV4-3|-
TGCGCCAGCAGCCAAGATCACCGGGGAAACTATGGCTACACCTTC
CASSQDHRGNYGYTF
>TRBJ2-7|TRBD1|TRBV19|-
TGTGCCAGTCGCGACAGGGGGCTGGTCGAGCAGTACTTC
CASRDRGLVEQYF
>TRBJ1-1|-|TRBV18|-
TGTGCCAGCTCAGTGACAGAGAACACTGAAGCTTTCTTT
CASSVTENTEAFF
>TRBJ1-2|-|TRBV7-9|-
TGTGCCAGCAGCTCGACCCGTCCGGCTGGCCGGGGCTATGGCTACACCTTC
CASSSTRPAGRGYGYTF
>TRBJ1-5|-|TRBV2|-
TGTGCCAGCAGTGAAAGGACAGAGGATCAGCCCCAGCATTTT
CASSERTEDQPQHF
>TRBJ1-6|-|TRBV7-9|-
TGTGCCAGCAGCTTCCCGGGACTCTCCCCCCTCCACTTT
CASSFPGLSPLHF
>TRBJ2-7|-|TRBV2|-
TGTGCCAGCAGTGTCTTGCCAGGCGACACCTACGAGCAGTACTTC
CASSVLPGDTYEQYF